The text below deals with one T cell receptor (beta chain). The sample belongs to a study of human T cells and chemical hapten exposure. Whole-study context: Investigators sensitized approximately 2 cm by approximately 2 cm of upper inner arm skin with 2% DPC.

TCRdb re-called the RACE reads with MiXCR, one entry per CDR3 protein. The sample records about 120,000 distinct CDR3 sequences, around an eighth being singletons. Stated time point: pre-sensitization, week 0. The treatment: therapeutic diphenylcyclopropenone sensitization with weekly scalp DPC. Donors, patients with alopecia ranging from 18 to 70 years old and judged suitable for DPC, provided samples. The germline CDR1 and CDR2 sequences are SGHAT and FQNNGV. V gave up 2 bases and J gave up 3 bases, with 10 bases separating them. The CDR3 is 15 amino acids. The TCR sequence derives from a woman aged 18-29 years with alopecia areata. Some clones in this sample may be carry-over from other donors' samples. This rearrangement joins TRBV11-2 to TRBJ2-2; D is perhaps TRBD1 or TRBD2 (5 bases each). The sequences come from whole blood, collected in connection with sensitization to the hapten diphenylcyclopropenone (DPC). As DNA, the CDR3 is TGTGCCAGCAGCTTAAGACGGGGCGACACCGGGGAGCTGTTTTTT. It translates to CASSLRRGDTGELFF.